This T cell receptor (beta chain) was sequenced during a study of blood T cell repertoires in COVID-19. The data were produced by immunoSEQ multiplex PCR, yet TCRdb's version contains in-frame clones alone and is incomplete. The table includes 62,000 or so clones, approximately 80% detected once. Clinical history as reported by participants underpinned cohort assignment. The receptor comes from a woman between 40 and 55 years old with acute COVID-19. The specimen sequenced was PBMCs or T cells enriched from blood (not recorded which).

CDR3 protein: CASSLARPGNQPQHF. As DNA, the CDR3 is TGTGCCAGCAGCTTGGCTAGGCCTGGCAATCAGCCCCAGCATTTT. The chain has TRBV5-6 and TRBJ1-5; D not certain. V lost 0 bases and J lost 2, with 9 bases in between. CDR1 SGHDT and CDR2 YYEEEE come from the germline V gene. This CDR3 has 15 amino acids.